This is a list of T cell receptor beta chains from one sample in a study of T cells after posttransplantation cyclophosphamide. Profiled with immunoSEQ multiplex PCR; TCRdb holds only in-frame clones, not every one. The sample consists of several thousand clones, about 80% of them appearing once. Sequences were derived from CD8+ T cells sorted from PBMCs, sampled less than 1,500 days after allogeneic stem cell transplant with posttransplant cyclophosphamide. The receptors stem from a female patient aged 50-59 years who received an allogeneic stem cell transplant from a related donor, was CMV-positive, and had no GVHD. The T cells may come from the graft donor. Each CDR3 is given with its conserved first and last residue. D genes are given only for firm matches. Some rows have no size entry. The others give once, few or many, or a class for an expanded clone.

V gene: TRBV27
clone size: NA
D gene: NA
J gene: TRBJ2-7
CDR3 DNA: TGTGCCAGCAGTTACAGTGGCCACGAGCAGTACTTC
CDR3 protein: CASSYSGHEQYF

V gene: TRBV7-9
clone size: NA
D gene: NA
J gene: TRBJ2-1
CDR3 DNA: TGTGCCAGCGGCCACTACGCATCCTACAATGAGCAGTTCTTC
CDR3 protein: CASGHYASYNEQFF

V gene: TRBV11-2
clone size: NA
D gene: NA
J gene: TRBJ2-7
CDR3 DNA: TGTGCCAGCAGCTTAAGTTATGGGGGCGGCGAGCAGTACTTC
CDR3 protein: CASSLSYGGGEQYF

V gene: TRBV30
clone size: NA
D gene: NA
J gene: TRBJ2-2
CDR3 DNA: TGTGCCTGGAACCTGGGGGGCGGGGAGCTGTTTTTT
CDR3 protein: CAWNLGGGELFF

V gene: TRBV10-3
clone size: NA
D gene: NA
J gene: TRBJ2-5
CDR3 DNA: TGTGCCATCGGGGGCCCTCGGCAAGAGACCCAGTACTTC
CDR3 protein: CAIGGPRQETQYF

V gene: TRBV5-6
clone size: NA
D gene: NA
J gene: TRBJ2-7
CDR3 DNA: TGTGCCAGCAGTCCGGAGGGCGGTCCCTACGAGCAGTACTTC
CDR3 protein: CASSPEGGPYEQYF

V gene: TRBV30
clone size: NA
D gene: NA
J gene: TRBJ2-1
CDR3 DNA: TGTGCCTGGAGCCGAGGGACTCAGTCGGATGAGCAGTTCTTC
CDR3 protein: CAWSRGTQSDEQFF

V gene: TRBV2
clone size: once
D gene: TRBD2
J gene: TRBJ2-7
CDR3 DNA: TGTGCCACCTTACTAGCGGGACTGACCTACGAGCAGTACTTC
CDR3 protein: CATLLAGLTYEQYF

V gene: TRBV30
clone size: NA
D gene: NA
J gene: TRBJ2-1
CDR3 DNA: TGTGCCTGGAGGTCTAGCTTCGATGAGCAGTTCTTC
CDR3 protein: CAWRSSFDEQFF

V gene: TRBV21-1
clone size: NA
D gene: NA
J gene: TRBJ2-3
CDR3 DNA: TGTGCCAGCAGCCCTAGCTGGACAGGGGGCGGACCAGATACGCAGTATTTT
CDR3 protein: CASSPSWTGGGPDTQYF

V gene: TRBV29-1
clone size: NA
D gene: NA
J gene: TRBJ1-2
CDR3 DNA: TGCAGAATAGATAGTAACTATGGCTACACCTTC
CDR3 protein: CRIDSNYGYTF

V gene: TRBV11-2
clone size: NA
D gene: TRBD2
J gene: TRBJ2-5
CDR3 DNA: TGTGCCAGCAGCTTAGATCCTGTTAGCGGGCCGTACCAAGAGACCCAGTACTTC
CDR3 protein: CASSLDPVSGPYQETQYF

V gene: TRBV13
clone size: NA
D gene: NA
J gene: TRBJ2-7
CDR3 DNA: TGTGCCAGCAGCCTATCGATAGCCTACGAGCAGTACTTC
CDR3 protein: CASSLSIAYEQYF

V gene: TRBV2
clone size: NA
D gene: TRBD1
J gene: TRBJ2-5
CDR3 DNA: TGTGCCAGCGATTCCGGGACAGGAGAAAAGACCCAGTACTTC
CDR3 protein: CASDSGTGEKTQYF

V gene: TRBV9
clone size: once
D gene: TRBD1
J gene: TRBJ2-4
CDR3 DNA: TGTGCCAGCAGCGAGGGTTCGGGACAGGCCAAAAACATTCAGTACTTC
CDR3 protein: CASSEGSGQAKNIQYF

V gene: TRBV6-1
clone size: NA
D gene: TRBD1
J gene: TRBJ2-5
CDR3 DNA: TGTGCCAGCAGCTCCGGGACAGGGGTTGAGACCCAGTACTTC
CDR3 protein: CASSSGTGVETQYF

V gene: TRBV7-8
clone size: NA
D gene: NA
J gene: TRBJ2-7
CDR3 DNA: TGTGCCAGCAGTCGGGACACGTCTTCCTACGAGCAGTACTTC
CDR3 protein: CASSRDTSSYEQYF

V gene: TRBV27
clone size: once
D gene: NA
J gene: TRBJ2-7
CDR3 DNA: TGTGCCAGCAGTTCCAGACTTGGCGGGACGTACTACGAGCAGTACTTC
CDR3 protein: CASSSRLGGTYYEQYF

V gene: TRBV13
clone size: NA
D gene: NA
J gene: TRBJ1-4
CDR3 DNA: TGTGCCAGCAGCTCTCGGACAGCTAATGAAAAACTGTTTTTT
CDR3 protein: CASSSRTANEKLFF

V gene: TRBV13
clone size: NA
D gene: NA
J gene: TRBJ2-1
CDR3 DNA: TGTGCCAGCAGCCCCTCTGGGCTAGCGTACAATGAGCAGTTCTTC
CDR3 protein: CASSPSGLAYNEQFF

V gene: TRBV5-6
clone size: NA
D gene: NA
J gene: TRBJ2-7
CDR3 DNA: TGTGCCAGCAGCAACCTTAGGGGGTACGAGCAGTACTTC
CDR3 protein: CASSNLRGYEQYF

V gene: TRBV29-1
clone size: NA
D gene: NA
J gene: TRBJ2-1
CDR3 DNA: TGCAGCGTCGAAGGAGACAGAACATACAATGAGCAGTTCTTC
CDR3 protein: CSVEGDRTYNEQFF

V gene: TRBV18
clone size: NA
D gene: NA
J gene: TRBJ1-5
CDR3 DNA: TGTGCCAGCTCACGGGGACTGGTGAGCGACAATCAGCCCCAGCATTTT
CDR3 protein: CASSRGLVSDNQPQHF

V gene: TRBV5-5
clone size: hyperexpanded
D gene: NA
J gene: TRBJ2-2
CDR3 DNA: TGTGCCAGCAGCCTGGCAGGGGATCACACCGGGGAGCTGTTTTTT
CDR3 protein: CASSLAGDHTGELFF

V gene: TRBV10-3
clone size: NA
D gene: NA
J gene: TRBJ1-1
CDR3 DNA: TGTGCCATCAGTGATGAGGCAGGGTTGGGCACTGAAGCTTTCTTT
CDR3 protein: CAISDEAGLGTEAFF

V gene: TRBV6-6
clone size: once
D gene: NA
J gene: TRBJ2-7
CDR3 DNA: TGTGCCAGCAGTTACGTGGTAGCGTCGGAGAGGTACGAGCAGTACTTC
CDR3 protein: CASSYVVASERYEQYF

V gene: TRBV27
clone size: medium-sized
D gene: TRBD2
J gene: TRBJ2-3
CDR3 DNA: TGTGCCAGCAGTTTATCGATTTTCGGACTAGCGGGAGGGACTAGCACAGATACGCAGTATTTT
CDR3 protein: CASSLSIFGLAGGTSTDTQYF

V gene: TRBV9
clone size: NA
D gene: NA
J gene: TRBJ2-7
CDR3 DNA: TGTGCCAGCAGCGTAGAGCAGGGGACGGTCTACGAGCAGTACTTC
CDR3 protein: CASSVEQGTVYEQYF

V gene: TRBV15
clone size: NA
D gene: NA
J gene: TRBJ2-1
CDR3 DNA: TGTGCCACCAGCAGAAAAGCGGAAGGTGGGAATGAGCAGTTCTTC
CDR3 protein: CATSRKAEGGNEQFF

V gene: TRBV5-1
clone size: NA
D gene: NA
J gene: TRBJ2-1
CDR3 DNA: TGCGCCAGCAGCCCCCCGCCGAGCTCCTACAATGAGCAGTTCTTC
CDR3 protein: CASSPPPSSYNEQFF

V gene: TRBV9
clone size: NA
D gene: TRBD2
J gene: TRBJ2-1
CDR3 DNA: TGTGCCAGCAGCGGAGAGGGGACTAGCGGGAGTAATGGCGAGCAGTTCTTC
CDR3 protein: CASSGEGTSGSNGEQFF

V gene: TRBV19
clone size: NA
D gene: NA
J gene: TRBJ2-2
CDR3 DNA: TGTGCCAGTAGTATTGGACGCCATAGCGGCGGGGAGCTGTTTTTT
CDR3 protein: CASSIGRHSGGELFF

V gene: TRBV7-2
clone size: NA
D gene: TRBD2
J gene: TRBJ2-7
CDR3 DNA: TGTGCCAGCAGCATGGGGACTAGCTGGTACGAGCAGTACTTC
CDR3 protein: CASSMGTSWYEQYF